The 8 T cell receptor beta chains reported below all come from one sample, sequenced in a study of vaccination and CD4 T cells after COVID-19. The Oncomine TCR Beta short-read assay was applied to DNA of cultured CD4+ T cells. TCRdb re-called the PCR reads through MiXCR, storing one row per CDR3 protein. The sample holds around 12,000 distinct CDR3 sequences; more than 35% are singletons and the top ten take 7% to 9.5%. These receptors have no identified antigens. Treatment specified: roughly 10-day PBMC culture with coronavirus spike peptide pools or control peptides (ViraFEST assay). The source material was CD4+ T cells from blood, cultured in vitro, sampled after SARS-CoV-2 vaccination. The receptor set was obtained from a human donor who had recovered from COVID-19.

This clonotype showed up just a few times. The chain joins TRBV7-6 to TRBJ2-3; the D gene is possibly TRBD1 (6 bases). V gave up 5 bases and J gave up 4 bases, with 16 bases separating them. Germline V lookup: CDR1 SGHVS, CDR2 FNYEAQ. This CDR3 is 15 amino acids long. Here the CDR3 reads CASSQNRVRADTQYF. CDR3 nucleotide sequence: TGTGCCAGCAGCCAGAACAGGGTTAGGGCAGATACGCAGTATTTT.

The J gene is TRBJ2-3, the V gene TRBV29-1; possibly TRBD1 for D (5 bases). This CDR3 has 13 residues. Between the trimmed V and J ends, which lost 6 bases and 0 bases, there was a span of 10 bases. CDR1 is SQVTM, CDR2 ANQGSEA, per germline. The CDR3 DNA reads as TGCAGCGTCCCGACAGCTAGCACAGATACGCAGTATTTT. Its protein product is CSVPTASTDTQYF.

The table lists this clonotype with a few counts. CDR3: CSAREVGKTLNYGYTF. As DNA, the CDR3 is TGCAGTGCTAGAGAAGTAGGGAAAACGCTTAACTATGGCTACACCTTC. The J gene is TRBJ1-2, the V gene TRBV20-1; no clear D. The CDR3 has 16 residues. Per the germline V gene, CDR1 is DFQATT and CDR2 is SNEGSKA (reference sequence). The V end lost 0 bases, the J end lost 1 base, and 15 bases lay between the germline ends.

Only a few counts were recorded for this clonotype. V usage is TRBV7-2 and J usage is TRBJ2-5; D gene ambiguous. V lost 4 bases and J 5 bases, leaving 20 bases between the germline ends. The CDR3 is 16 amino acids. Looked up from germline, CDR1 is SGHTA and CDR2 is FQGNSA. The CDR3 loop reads CASSSQTQVGLETQYF. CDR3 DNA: TGTGCCAGCAGCTCACAAACCCAAGTGGGATTGGAGACCCAGTACTTC. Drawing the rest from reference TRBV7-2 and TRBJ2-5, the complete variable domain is GAGVSQSPSNKVTEKGKDVELRCDPISGHTALYWYRQSLGQGLEFLIYFQGNSAPDKSGLPSDRFSAERTGGSVSTLTIQRTQQEDSAVYLCASSSQTQVGLETQYFGPGTRLLVL.

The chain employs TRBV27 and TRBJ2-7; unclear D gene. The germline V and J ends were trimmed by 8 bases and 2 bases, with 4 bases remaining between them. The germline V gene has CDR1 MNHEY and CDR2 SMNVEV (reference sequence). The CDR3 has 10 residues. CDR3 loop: CASGTYEQYF. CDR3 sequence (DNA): TGTGCCAGCGGAACCTACGAGCAGTACTTC.

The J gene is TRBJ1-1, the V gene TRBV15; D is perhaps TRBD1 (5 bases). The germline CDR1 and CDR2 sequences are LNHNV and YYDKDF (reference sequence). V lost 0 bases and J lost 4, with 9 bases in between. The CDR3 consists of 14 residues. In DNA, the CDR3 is TGTGCCACCAGCAGAGATGTGGGGGGCACTGAAGCTTTCTTT. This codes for CATSRDVGGTEAFF.

This CDR3 reads CASSSTGVGGYTF. The CDR3 DNA sequence: TGTGCCAGCAGTTCGACAGGGGTCGGCGGCTACACCTTC. This chain joins TRBV28 and TRBJ1-2; 8 bases map to TRBD1. CDR1 and CDR2 (germline): MDHEN, SYDVKM. V lost 4 bases to trimming and J lost 8 bases; unmatched junction nucleotides: 6. The CDR3 runs 13 residues.

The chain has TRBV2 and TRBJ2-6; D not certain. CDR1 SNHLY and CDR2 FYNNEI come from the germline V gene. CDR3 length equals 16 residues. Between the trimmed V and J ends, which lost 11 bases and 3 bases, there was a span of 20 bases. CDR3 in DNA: TGTGCCTCTCCCAGGTCAGCCGACCTTGGGGCCAACGTCCTGACTTTC. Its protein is CASPRSADLGANVLTF.